The sequence of this T cell receptor beta chain was determined in a study of T cells in Graves' hyperthyroidism and ophthalmopathy. Thyroid ultrasound, orbital computed tomography, clinical symptoms, and serum thyroxine and TRAb underpinned diagnoses. Blood dates from first hyperthyroidism diagnosis, before any ophthalmopathy symptoms. The CDR3 loop spans 18 amino acids. With V trimmed by 2 bases and J by 8 bases, 10 bases remained unmatched. Germline V gives CDR1 SGHAT, CDR2 FQNNGV. Findings and limits, study-wide: A 13 V-J signature model discriminated ophthalmopathy versus stable hyperthyroidism. Expanded thyroid clonotypes (above 0.001) were mostly also found in blood.

Amplified TCR beta CDR3 regions derived from RNA transcripts. RT-PCR in the first round (using the HTBI primer set) targeted the TCR CDR3. TCRdb ran MiXCR on the multiplex PCR reads and lists one entry per CDR3 protein. Of about 720,000 distinct CDR3 sequences in the sample, over 15% were seen once. This clonotype has ten or more counts. As yet, its antigen is unknown. The V call is TRBV11-2, the J call TRBJ2-1; 15 bases agree with TRBD2. Material: blood. The TCR comes from a woman aged 45 to 65 with Graves' hyperthyroidism that later progressed to Graves' ophthalmopathy. This CDR3 reads CASSLRGTSGGPLYEQFF. The CDR3 nucleotides read TGTGCCAGCAGCTTAAGGGGGACTAGCGGGGGGCCCCTATATGAGCAGTTCTTC.